This T cell receptor beta chain stems from a study of blood T cell repertoires in COVID-19 (TCRdb year 2020). Regarding the study in general: Samples from collaborators originated in the United States, Italy and Spain and spanned both the acute and convalescent phases of COVID-19. The repertoires were released in a freely available public database intended as a resource for research on the immune response to SARS-CoV-2. The samples were drawn from the first 160 participants of the ongoing ImmuneRACE study and from 1,254 subjects provided by 6 global collaborators. The material from the prospective study consisted of cDNA or gDNA derived from T cells, B-cell-depleted T cells, or PBMCs. Where HLA class I and class II types were available, the types were taken from metadata supplied by the sample provider, not from assay-based typing. Sample metadata almost always included a de-identified subject ID, COVID-19 status, age in years and sex. Subjects who had been exposed to COVID-19, were actively infected with it, or had recovered from it provided the deeply sampled blood TCRbeta repertoires that made up the dataset. The study at large found these results: How much clinical and demographic metadata was included differed by source and by participant, and the metadata was provided uncurated.

As for this clone: It lacks a known antigen. Qualities for individual bases were not recorded, and no much larger clone is one base off.

At the junction V is shortened by 4 bases and J by 5 bases, with 20 bases in between. Measured from the cysteine to the phenylalanine, the CDR3 is 16 residues long. Only CDR3 DNA is held: 48 bases, read in frame from base 1. CDR1 and CDR2 are drawn from the germline V gene: SNHLY, FYNNEI. The immunoSEQ Assay, a bias-controlled multiplex PCR, was used to amplify TCRbeta CDR3 regions from genomic DNA. As for the original processing: Nucleated cell counts per sample were estimated from amplification of reference gene primers within the assay. Sequence reads were collapsed and filtered to measure the absolute abundance of every unique TCRbeta CDR3 rearrangement. For each sample, productive Simpson clonality was calculated by taking the square root of Simpson's diversity index across productive rearrangements. In TCRdb, the immuneACCESS table is reduced to in-frame sequences with V and J assigned. These tables do not hold every clone; where another copy was compared, an unresolved V gene accounts for under half, and the others remain unexplained. Clone size and the V and J calls come from that table; the DNA yielded D and trimming. For this sample the table gives 140,000 or so clones, of which 65% to 85% were detected only once. The leading ten clones occupy 5% of the sample.

The collaborating institutions used their own protocols to collect whole blood in K2EDTA tubes. For TCRbeta analysis, collaborators shipped samples as frozen whole blood, isolated PBMCs, or DNA extracted from either of those sample types. The sequence derives from a woman between 45 and 60 years old with acute or convalescent COVID-19. The V gene is TRBV2 and the J gene is TRBJ2-5; the D segment could be TRBD2, given 5 matching bases. Sequencing was done on a sample of peripheral blood. The CDR3 protein sequence reads: CASSGQKGGLVETQYF. The bases are TGTGCCAGCAGTGGGCAAAAAGGAGGTCTGGTGGAGACCCAGTACTTC.